The TCR beta chain described here comes from a study of PD-1 blockade in mismatch repair-deficient tumors. In regard to this clone: No antigen is known for it.

All patients were mismatch repair deficient, assessed by either PCR or immunohistochemistry. The TCR-sequenced patients were three responders to pembrolizumab. Study-wide points: After pembrolizumab, tumor-resident clones rose rapidly, then generally contracted before radiologic responses.

Here immunoSEQ multiplex PCR was the method, and the copy in TCRdb shows in-frame clones only, minus some. The sample has more than 95,000 clones, around 87% seen once. This CDR3 is 15 amino acids long. V was trimmed by 2 bases and J by 4 bases, leaving 13 bases between them. CDR1 SGHRS and CDR2 YFSETQ come from the germline V gene. The V and J genes are TRBV5-1 and TRBJ2-1; possible D gene TRBD2, 5 bases. The sequence derives from an adult with mismatch repair-deficient cancer. This specimen consisted of peripheral blood, obtained 44 weeks after starting pembrolizumab. The CDR3 loop is CASSLSSVRYNEQFF. The CDR3 DNA follows: TGCGCCAGCAGCTTAAGTAGCGTACGGTACAATGAGCAGTTCTTC.